This TCR beta chain was identified during a study of shared clonotypes between healthy human individuals. Study in general: Every donor yielded three CD4 naive, three CD4 memory, two CD8 naive and one CD8 memory plate. Study-wide findings and caveats: At large depth, rarefaction still showed sorted-subset sequencing to be incomplete.

The data were produced by immunoSEQ multiplex PCR, yet TCRdb's version contains in-frame clones alone and is incomplete. Among roughly 100,000 clones listed, 65% to 75% were seen once. The ends were cut back, 5 bases at V and 8 bases at J, with 9 bases in the middle. This CDR3 has 12 amino acids. Per the germline V gene, CDR1 is SGHTA and CDR2 is FQGNSA. Concerning this clone itself: Its antigen is not identified.

Sequenced input: memory CD8+ T cells sorted from blood. The subset is: CD45RO+ cells pooled with CCR7-negative TemRA cells. This sequence originates from a woman aged 30 to 39 in good health. V and J are TRBV7-2 and TRBJ1-4; D ambiguous. In DNA, the CDR3 is TGTGCCAGCAGCCGCATGAGAGAAAAACTGTTTTTT. Translating gives CASSRMREKLFF.